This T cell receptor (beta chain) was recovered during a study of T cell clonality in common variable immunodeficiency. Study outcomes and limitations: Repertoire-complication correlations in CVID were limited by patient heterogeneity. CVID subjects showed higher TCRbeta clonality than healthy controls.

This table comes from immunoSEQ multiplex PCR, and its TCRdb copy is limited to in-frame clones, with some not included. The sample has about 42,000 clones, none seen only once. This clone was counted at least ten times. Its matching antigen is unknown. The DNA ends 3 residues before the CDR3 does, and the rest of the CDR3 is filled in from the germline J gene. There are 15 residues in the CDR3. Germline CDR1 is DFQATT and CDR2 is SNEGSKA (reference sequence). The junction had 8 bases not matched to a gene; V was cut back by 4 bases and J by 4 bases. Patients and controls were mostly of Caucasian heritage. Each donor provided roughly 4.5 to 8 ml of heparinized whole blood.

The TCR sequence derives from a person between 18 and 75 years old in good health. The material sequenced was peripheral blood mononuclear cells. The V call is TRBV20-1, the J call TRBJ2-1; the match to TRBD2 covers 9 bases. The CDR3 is CSATPESGGYNEQFF. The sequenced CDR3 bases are TGCAGTGCTACACCCGAAAGCGGGGGGTACAATGAG.